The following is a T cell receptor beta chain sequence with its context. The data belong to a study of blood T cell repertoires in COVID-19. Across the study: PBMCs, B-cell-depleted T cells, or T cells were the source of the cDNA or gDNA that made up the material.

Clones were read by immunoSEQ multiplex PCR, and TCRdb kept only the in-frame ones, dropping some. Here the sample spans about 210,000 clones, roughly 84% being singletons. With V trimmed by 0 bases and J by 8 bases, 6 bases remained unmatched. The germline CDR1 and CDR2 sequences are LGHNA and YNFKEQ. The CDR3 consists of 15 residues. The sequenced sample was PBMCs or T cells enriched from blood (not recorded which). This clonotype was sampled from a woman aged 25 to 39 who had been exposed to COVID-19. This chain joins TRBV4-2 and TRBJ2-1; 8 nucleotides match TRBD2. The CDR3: CASSQEGRGGDEQFF. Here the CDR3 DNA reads TGTGCCAGCAGCCAAGAGGGCCGGGGGGGAGATGAGCAGTTCTTC.